A single sample gave rise to the 25 T cell receptor beta chains below, sequenced in a study of regulatory T cells in long-lasting Graves disease. The sample's time point: newly diagnosed GD, antithyroid drugs for less than 3 months. RNA isolated from PBMCs was used to make the TCR library. Sequencing libraries for TCR beta were prepared with iRepertoire HTBI primers and Arm-PCR of CDR3 regions. TCRdb passed the multiplex PCR reads through MiXCR, listing each CDR3 protein once. The table shows about 440,000 distinct CDR3 sequences, with about a sixth occurring only once. These data were also filed under a second study, of T cells in Graves' hyperthyroidism and ophthalmopathy.

This sample comprised peripheral blood mononuclear cells (PBMCs), obtained at new diagnosis, from a patient treated with antithyroid drugs. These receptors were collected from a young woman with Graves disease.

Only a few counts were recorded for this clonotype. The gene calls are TRBV7-3 and TRBJ2-7; no clear D gene. V was cut by 5 bases and J by 3 bases, with 17 bases left in between. Looked up from germline, CDR1 is SGHTA and CDR2 is FQGTGA. The CDR3 runs to 15 residues. The CDR3 loop is CASSPSPGPFYEQYF. The CDR3 coding sequence is TGTGCCAGCAGCCCCTCCCCAGGACCCTTCTACGAGCAGTACTTC.

This clonotype showed up many times. This rearrangement joins TRBV2 to TRBJ2-7; a possible D gene is TRBD2 (6 bases). Looked up from germline, CDR1 is SNHLY and CDR2 is FYNNEI. Trimming stripped 5 bases from V and 4 bases from J, with 9 bases between. The CDR3 extends over 12 amino acids. CDR3 sequence reads: CASSRGGYEQYF. The CDR3 coding sequence is TGTGCCAGCAGTAGGGGAGGATACGAGCAGTACTTC.

This chain connects TRBV10-1 to TRBJ2-1, with D unclear. Germline-derived CDR1 and CDR2 are WNHNN and SYGVQD (reference sequence). V lost 8 bases, J lost 0 bases, and 14 bases lay in between. The length of the CDR3 is 15 residues. The CDR3 bases are TGCGCCAGCGGTGTTAGCCCCAGCTCCTACAATGAGCAGTTCTTC. Translation gives CASGVSPSSYNEQFF.

This clonotype was counted at least ten times. The chain's CDR3 is CASMSAGTDTQYF. Written as DNA, the CDR3 is TGTGCCAGCATGAGCGCGGGGACAGATACGCAGTATTTT. The rearrangement uses TRBV28 and TRBJ2-3; a weak D match, TRBD2 (6 bases). Trimming cost V 7 bases and J 3 bases, with 11 bases left between them. Germline CDR1 MDHEN, CDR2 SYDVKM. This CDR3 is built from 13 residues.

Regarding this clonotype: This likely reflects a read error, since a far larger clone is one base away. The conserved phenylalanine or tryptophan is not found at the CDR3 terminus, so this likely reflects a read error. The genes are TRBV6-2 or TRBV6-3 and TRBJ2-7; D call uncertain. V lost 6 bases, J lost 3 bases, and 18 bases lay in between. This CDR3 spans 15 amino acids. Germline-derived CDR1 and CDR2 are MNHEY and SVGEGT. CDR3 nucleotide sequence: TGTGCCAGCAGCCCATCCCTTGAGCGCAGCTACGAGCAGTACCTC. It specifies CASSPSLERSYEQYL.

This clonotype appeared a few times. Since a much larger clone is just one base distant, this may be a read error. Because it lacks the conserved phenylalanine or tryptophan at the end, this CDR3 is likely a read error. The chain couples TRBV11-2 to TRBJ1-1; D unclear. Germline CDR1 is SGHAT and CDR2 is FQNNGV. This CDR3 comprises 15 residues. The V and J ends lost 5 bases and 3 bases respectively, with 16 bases between them. The CDR3 sequence: CASSRSPFGDTEAFC. CDR3 bases: TGTGCCAGCAGCAGATCACCCTTCGGGGACACTGAAGCTTTCTGT.

The sample holds many counts of this clonotype. The V and J genes are TRBV9 and TRBJ2-5; TRBD1 might be the D (6 bases). Looked up from germline, CDR1 is SGDLS and CDR2 is YYNGEE. The ends were cut back, 4 bases at V and 5 bases at J, with 15 bases in the middle. There are 14 residues in the CDR3. CDR3 in amino acids: CASSPLGGHETQYF. In DNA form, the CDR3 reads TGTGCCAGCAGCCCGTTAGGGGGACACGAGACCCAGTACTTC.

This clonotype was counted ten times or more. The chain recombines TRBV5-1 with TRBJ1-4; perhaps TRBD1 as D (5 bases). The CDR3 has 13 amino acids. Looked up from germline, CDR1 is SGHRS and CDR2 is YFSETQ. The germline V and J ends were trimmed by 7 bases and 5 bases, with 12 bases remaining between them. The CDR3 spells CASRGELNEKLFF. CDR3 in DNA: TGCGCCAGCCGGGGGGAGTTGAATGAAAAACTGTTTTTT.

In its sample, this clonotype was seen many times. The V and J genes are TRBV10-3 and TRBJ2-7; 10 positions match TRBD2. J lost 1 base, V lost 5 bases, and 2 bases had no gene match. This CDR3 has 14 amino acids. Per the germline V gene, CDR1 is ENHRY and CDR2 is SYGVKD. CDR3 DNA sequence: TGTGCCATCAGTACTAGCGGGGAATCCTACGAGCAGTACTTC. Translation: CAISTSGESYEQYF.

This clonotype was detected many times. The V gene is TRBV7-6, the J gene TRBJ1-2, with D hard to call. Trimming left V 5 bases short and J 3 bases short, with 10 bases between. This CDR3 is 13 amino acids long. Per germline, CDR1 SGHVS and CDR2 FNYEAQ. DNA of the CDR3: TGTGCCAGCAGCCCCGAACTGGACTATGGCTACACCTTC. Its translation: CASSPELDYGYTF.

In this sample, this clonotype turned up many times. This sequence joins TRBV10-1 and TRBJ2-1; TRBD2 matches at 8 bases. CDR3 size: 15 residues. CDR1 WNHNN and CDR2 SYGVQD come from the germline V gene (reference sequence). Trimming took 4 bases from V and 2 from J; bases not matched to a gene: 4. The CDR3 DNA is TGCGCCAGCAGTGCCTTACTAGCGGCCTACAATGAGCAGTTCTTC. Translation: CASSALLAAYNEQFF.

This clonotype was recorded many times. The chain is built from TRBV15 and TRBJ1-2; tentatively, D is TRBD1 (6 bases). Germline V CDR1 and CDR2: LNHNV, YYDKDF (reference sequence). V lost 0 bases to trimming and J lost 5 bases, with 10 bases between them. This CDR3 is 14 amino acids long. The CDR3 nucleotides are TGTGCCACCAGCAGAGACAGGGGATTTTATGGCTACACCTTC. Translated, it gives CATSRDRGFYGYTF.

Details on this clonotype: With a much larger clone just one base away, this may be a read error. In nucleotides, the CDR3 is TGTACCAGCAGCTATCCTGGTGACGAGCAGTACTTC. Amino acid sequence: CTSSYPGDEQYF. J is TRBJ2-7 and V is TRBV7-2; D call uncertain. Germline V gene sequence: CDR1 SGHTA, CDR2 FQGNSA. This CDR3 contains 12 residues. V was shortened by 4 bases and J by 5 bases, with 9 bases between the two germline ends.

At least ten counts were recorded for this clonotype. The chain links TRBV2 to TRBJ2-5; D may correspond to TRBD1 or TRBD2 (5 bases each). V lost 8 bases, J lost 9 bases, and 22 bases lay in between. Germline CDR1 and CDR2: SNHLY and FYNNEI. CDR3 length: 14 amino acids. The CDR3 is CASGPEGGQGAQYF. DNA for the CDR3: TGTGCCAGCGGTCCTGAGGGCGGGCAAGGGGCCCAGTACTTC.

In this sample, this clonotype turned up many times. V usage is TRBV28 and J usage is TRBJ1-2, with D maybe TRBD1 (6 bases). Germline CDR1 is MDHEN and CDR2 is SYDVKM. The germline V and J ends were trimmed by 5 bases and 3 bases, with 22 bases remaining between them. The CDR3 is 17 residues long. The CDR3 nucleotides read TGTGCCAGCAGTCAGGTCCCACAGGGACTCCAGGACTATGGCTACACCTTC. Its protein is CASSQVPQGLQDYGYTF.

As DNA, the CDR3 is TGTGCCGGGACTTCGCGACACGAGCAGTTCTTC. This translates into CAGTSRHEQFF. The V call is TRBV2, the J call TRBJ2-1; D might be TRBD2 (6 bases). The CDR3 is made up of 11 amino acids. Germline V CDR1 and CDR2: SNHLY, FYNNEI. Between the trimmed V and J ends, which lost 11 bases and 10 bases, there was a span of 15 bases. Based on the CDR3 plus reference TRBV2 and TRBJ2-1, the full variable domain is EPEVTQTPSHQVTQMGQEVILRCVPISNHLYFYWYRQILGQKVEFLVSFYNNEISEKSEIFDDQFSVERPDGSNFTLKIRSTKLEDSAMYFCAGTSRHEQFFGPGTRLTVL.

This clonotype was detected a few times. J is TRBJ1-3 and V is TRBV29-1, with D uncertain. CDR1 is SQVTM and CDR2 is ANQGSEA in the germline V gene. The CDR3 is made up of 13 amino acids. V dropped 0 bases and J dropped 1 base, with 4 bases sitting between them. CDR3 amino acids: CSVEDDSGNTIYF. As DNA, the CDR3 is TGCAGCGTTGAAGATGATTCTGGAAACACCATATATTTT.

A few counts support this clonotype. V and J are TRBV6-5 and TRBJ1-2, with unresolved D. V was trimmed by 3 bases and J by 5 bases, leaving 16 bases between them. The CDR3 is 15 residues long. CDR1 is MNHEY and CDR2 is SVGAGI in the germline V gene. This CDR3 is CASSYAPGRKYGYTF. The CDR3, as DNA: TGTGCCAGCAGTTATGCCCCGGGAAGAAAATATGGCTACACCTTC.

For this clonotype: At one of its ends the junction is not consistent with the germline gene, which may arise from a read error. The CDR3 coding sequence is TGCGCCAGCAGCTTTTCCCGTGGGCTCTACAATGATCAGTTCTTC. It translates to CASSFSRGLYNDQFF. The chain uses TRBV5-1 and TRBJ2-1; D gene uncertain. The germline V gene has CDR1 SGHRS and CDR2 YFSETQ. The CDR3 runs to 15 residues.

This clonotype has a count of ten or more. The chain recombines TRBV7-9 with TRBJ1-2; D gene uncertain. The germline gives CDR1 SEHNR, CDR2 FQNEAQ (reference sequence). V was pared by 4 bases and J by 8 bases, with 14 bases between. The CDR3 loop spans 13 amino acids. The CDR3 reads CASSSELGYGYTF. CDR3 DNA: TGTGCCAGCAGCTCCGAGTTGGGTTACGGCTACACCTTC.

This rearrangement joins TRBV20-1 to TRBJ2-1, with D perhaps TRBD1 (6 bases). CDR1 DFQATT and CDR2 SNEGSKA come from the germline V gene (reference sequence). With 4 bases removed from V and 15 bases from J, the gap between germline ends came to 16 bases. The CDR3 runs 11 residues. As DNA, the CDR3 is TGCAGTGCTAAGGACAGCCCTAGTCGGTTCTTC. Translating it yields CSAKDSPSRFF.

The rearrangement links TRBV30 to TRBJ2-7; no clear D gene. V lost 8 bases and J 4 bases, leaving 15 bases between the germline ends. CDR3 length equals 12 residues. Germline V gene data show CDR1 as GTSNPN and CDR2 as SVGIG (reference sequence). CDR3 sequence reads: CARSSRSYEQYF. As DNA, the CDR3 is TGTGCCCGTTCGTCCAGGAGTTACGAGCAGTACTTC.

The table lists this clonotype with a few counts. V gene TRBV9 combines with J gene TRBJ2-7, with unresolved D. V gave up 4 bases and J gave up 5 bases, with 13 bases separating them. CDR1 and CDR2 from the germline V gene are SGDLS and YYNGEE. CDR3 length equals 13 residues. CDR3: CASSPRASDEQYF. In nucleotides, the CDR3 is TGTGCCAGCAGCCCCCGGGCCTCGGACGAGCAGTACTTC.

There are many counts of this clonotype. The J gene is TRBJ2-7, the V gene TRBV9; 7 bases are shared with TRBD1. The CDR3 length is 15 residues. V shed 7 bases, J shed 4 bases, and the junction held 14 bases outside the gene matches. Germline CDR1 reads SGDLS; CDR2 reads YYNGEE. The CDR3, as DNA: TGTGCCAGCCCTGCCACAGGGGATGCCGTGTACGAGCAGTACTTC. It yields the protein CASPATGDAVYEQYF.

The genes are TRBV15 and TRBJ2-7, with D uncertain. Germline loops: CDR1 LNHNV, CDR2 YYDKDF (reference sequence). CDR3 length equals 14 residues. V was trimmed by 0 bases and J by 4 bases, leaving 10 bases between them. This chain's CDR3 is CATSRDRSGYEQYF. CDR3 DNA: TGTGCCACCAGCAGAGATCGTTCCGGTTACGAGCAGTACTTC.